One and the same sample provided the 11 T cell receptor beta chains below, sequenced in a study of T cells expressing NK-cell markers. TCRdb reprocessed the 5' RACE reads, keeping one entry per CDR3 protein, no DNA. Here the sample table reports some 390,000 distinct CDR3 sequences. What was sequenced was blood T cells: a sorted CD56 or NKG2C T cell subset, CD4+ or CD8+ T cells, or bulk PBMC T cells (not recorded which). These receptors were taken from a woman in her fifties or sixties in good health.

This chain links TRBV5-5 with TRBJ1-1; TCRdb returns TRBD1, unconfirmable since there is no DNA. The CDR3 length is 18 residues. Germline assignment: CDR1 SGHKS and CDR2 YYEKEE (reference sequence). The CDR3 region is CASSLGIPGQGMNTEAFF.

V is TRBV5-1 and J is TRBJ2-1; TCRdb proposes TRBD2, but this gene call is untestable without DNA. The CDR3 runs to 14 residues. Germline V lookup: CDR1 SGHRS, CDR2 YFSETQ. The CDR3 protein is CASSLEVGGPEQFF. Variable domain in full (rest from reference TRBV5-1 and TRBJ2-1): KAGVTQTPRYLIKTRGQQVTLSCSPISGHRSVSWYQQTPGQGLQFLFEYFSETQRNKGNFPGRFSGRQFSNSRSEMNVSTLELGDSALYLCASSLEVGGPEQFFGPGTRLTVL.

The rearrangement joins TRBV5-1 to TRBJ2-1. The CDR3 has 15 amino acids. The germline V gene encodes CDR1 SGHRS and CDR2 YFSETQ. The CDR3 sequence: CASSLAPSGNNEQFF.

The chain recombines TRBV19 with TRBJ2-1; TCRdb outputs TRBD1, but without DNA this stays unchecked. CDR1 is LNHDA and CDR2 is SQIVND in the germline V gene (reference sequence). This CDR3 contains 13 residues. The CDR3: CASSIAPYNEQFF.

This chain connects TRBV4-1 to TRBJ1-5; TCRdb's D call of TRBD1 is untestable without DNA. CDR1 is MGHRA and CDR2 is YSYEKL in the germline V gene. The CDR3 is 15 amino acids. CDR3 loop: CASSQIRGVNQPQHF.

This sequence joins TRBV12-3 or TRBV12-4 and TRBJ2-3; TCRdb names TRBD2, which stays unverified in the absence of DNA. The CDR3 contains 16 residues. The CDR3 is CASSFIAGGITDTQYF.

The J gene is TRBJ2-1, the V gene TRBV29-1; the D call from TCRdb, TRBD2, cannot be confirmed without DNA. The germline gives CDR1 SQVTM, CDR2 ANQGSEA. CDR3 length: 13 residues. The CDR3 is CSGGVGTYNEQFF.

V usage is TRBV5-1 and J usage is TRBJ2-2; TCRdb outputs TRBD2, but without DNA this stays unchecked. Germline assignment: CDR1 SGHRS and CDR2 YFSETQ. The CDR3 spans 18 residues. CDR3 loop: CASSELTGTSGPLGELFF.

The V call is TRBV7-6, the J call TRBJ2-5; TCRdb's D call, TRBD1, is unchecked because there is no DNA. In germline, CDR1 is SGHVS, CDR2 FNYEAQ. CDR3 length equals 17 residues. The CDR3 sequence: CASSPGRTVIIQETQYF. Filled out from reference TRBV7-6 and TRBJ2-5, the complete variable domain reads GAGVSQSPRYKVTKRGQDVALRCDPISGHVSLYWYRQALGQGPEFLTYFNYEAQQDKSGLPNDRFSAERPEGSISTLTIQRTEQRDSAMYRCASSPGRTVIIQETQYFGPGTRLLVL.

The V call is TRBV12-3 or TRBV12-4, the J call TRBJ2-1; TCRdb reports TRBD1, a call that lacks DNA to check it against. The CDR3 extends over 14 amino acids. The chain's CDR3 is CASTPVLNAGEQFF.

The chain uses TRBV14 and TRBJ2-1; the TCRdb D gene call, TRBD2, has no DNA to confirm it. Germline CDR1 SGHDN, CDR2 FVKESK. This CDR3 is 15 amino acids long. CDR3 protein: CASSLIAGGPSEQFF.